The clone carrying this T cell receptor (beta chain) was found a few times. Antigen unknown. The data derive from a study of T cells after yellow fever vaccination. At the level of the study: The fractions with low cell numbers were processed using SMART-Seq v4 Ultra Low Input.

Whole-study findings and limits: Detected again after the booster were most primary-vaccination clones, at 95% to 96% CD4 and 88% CD8. Researchers report a weaker secondary response that nonetheless peaked faster, day 5 versus 15.

Template switching by 5'RACE produced TCR cDNA, adding a universal primer site and UMIs. TCRdb recomputed calls from the 5' RACE reads with MiXCR, one row per CDR3 protein. This sample carries approximately 450,000 distinct CDR3 sequences, approximately 18% of them seen once, and the ten largest clones take roughly a sixth. There are 13 residues in the CDR3. V was cut by 8 bases and J by 0 bases, with 13 bases left in between. Germline values: CDR1 GTSNPN, CDR2 SVGIG (reference sequence). The sequence derives from a man younger than 35 who received the YFV17D yellow fever vaccine. Sample: PBMCs, taken before the yellow fever booster vaccination. The gene calls are TRBV30 and TRBJ1-1; a weak D match, TRBD1 (5 bases). This CDR3 is CAGDGVMNTEAFF. CDR3 DNA sequence: TGTGCCGGGGACGGGGTGATGAACACTGAAGCTTTCTTT.